The 15 T cell receptor beta chains below all came from one sample that was sequenced in a study of blood T cell repertoires in COVID-19. The table came from immunoSEQ multiplex PCR; TCRdb's copy has only in-frame clones and leaves some out. Of 190,000 or so clones listed, around 90% were seen once; the top ten hold around 6.6%. Sequenced material: peripheral blood. Receptors originate from a man aged 35 to 55 with acute or convalescent COVID-19.

The CDR3 bases are TGTGCCAGCATCGGCGGTCAGGGGCTGAGCGGCTACACCTTC. As protein: CASIGGQGLSGYTF. The rearrangement links TRBV6-5 to TRBJ1-2; D perhaps matches TRBD1 (6 bases). From germline, CDR1 is MNHEY and CDR2 SVGAGI. The V end lost 7 bases, the J end lost 8 bases, and 20 bases lay between the germline ends. The CDR3 consists of 14 residues.

This chain connects TRBV9 to TRBJ1-6; TRBD1 might be the D (5 bases). The CDR3 has 15 residues. CDR1 SGDLS and CDR2 YYNGEE come from the germline V gene. V gave up 0 bases and J gave up 8 bases, with 12 bases separating them. The CDR3 sequence: CASSVGARVDSPLHF. The CDR3 region has the DNA TGTGCCAGCAGCGTAGGTGCCAGGGTGGATTCACCCCTCCACTTT.

The chain has TRBV7-8 and TRBJ2-1; TRBD2 matches 11 bases. Germline V gene data show CDR1 as SGHVS and CDR2 as FQNEAQ. CDR3 length: 15 residues. V lost 1 base to trimming and J lost 5 bases; unmatched junction nucleotides: 1. CDR3 sequence: CASSLGLAGNNEQFF. CDR3 bases: TGTGCCAGCAGCTTAGGACTAGCGGGGAACAATGAGCAGTTCTTC. The entire variable domain, with the rest obtained from reference TRBV7-8 and TRBJ2-1, is as follows: GAGVSQSPRYKVAKRGQDVALRCDPISGHVSLFWYQQALGQGPEFLTYFQNEAQLDKSGLPSDRFFAERPEGSVSTLKIQRTQQEDSAVYLCASSLGLAGNNEQFFGPGTRLTVL.

This chain joins TRBV11-2 and TRBJ2-5; possibly TRBD2 for D (5 bases). The germline V gene has CDR1 SGHAT and CDR2 FQNNGV. V was cut by 6 bases and J by 4 bases, with 15 bases left in between. The CDR3 extends over 14 amino acids. The CDR3: CASSFNGVRETQYF. The CDR3 nucleotides are TGTGCCAGCAGTTTTAACGGGGTTCGAGAGACCCAGTACTTC.

This chain joins TRBV23-1 and TRBJ1-3; D is perhaps TRBD1 (6 bases). TRBV23-1 carries the ORF label, with uncertain function. The CDR3 covers 15 residues. V shed 6 bases and J shed 0 bases, with 12 bases lying between them. CDR3: CASRHQGSSGNTIYF. CDR3 DNA: TGCGCCAGCAGACACCAGGGGAGCTCTGGAAACACCATATATTTT.

V usage is TRBV5-1 and J usage is TRBJ2-7; 7 bases align to TRBD2. Trimming took 7 bases from V and 4 from J; bases not matched to a gene: 11. The CDR3 totals 14 residues. In germline, CDR1 is SGHRS, CDR2 YFSETQ. In DNA form, the CDR3 reads TGCGCCAGCGCCGGGGAGGGGATAATTTACGAGCAGTACTTC. Its translation: CASAGEGIIYEQYF.

Turning to this clone: A read error may account for a junction end that differs from germline. This chain joins TRBV18 and TRBJ2-2; D not certain. CDR1 is KGHSH, CDR2 LQKENI, per germline. The length of the CDR3 is 14 residues. The CDR3 DNA reads TGTGCCAGCGCACCAGCCAGAGGCACCGGGGAGCTGTTTTTT. It specifies CASAPARGTGELFF.

The chain carries TRBV5-4 and TRBJ2-7; TRBD1 agrees at 11 bases. V shed 3 bases, J shed 5 bases, and the junction held 7 bases outside the gene matches. The CDR3 covers 15 residues. Germline V lookup: CDR1 SGHNT, CDR2 YYREEE (reference sequence). CDR3 in DNA: TGTGCCAGCAGCTCCGGGACAGGGGGTCCCAACGAGCAGTACTTC. Translating it yields CASSSGTGGPNEQYF.

The CDR3 DNA is TGTGCCAGCAGTTCTATAGGGGTAGCCTATAATTCACCCCTCCACTTT. Amino acids: CASSSIGVAYNSPLHF. The chain is built from TRBV6-5 and TRBJ1-6, with a possible D match to TRBD1 (5 bases). With 4 bases removed from V and 2 bases from J, the gap between germline ends came to 12 bases. This CDR3 is built from 16 residues. The germline V gene has CDR1 MNHEY and CDR2 SVGAGI.

The genes are TRBV30 and TRBJ1-2; perhaps TRBD1 as D (6 bases). The germline gives CDR1 GTSNPN, CDR2 SVGIG (reference sequence). This CDR3 is 16 amino acids long. Trimming cost V 2 bases and J 2 bases, with 18 bases left between them. The DNA of the CDR3 is TGTGCCTGGAGTCGTGGGGCAGGGGCGCCGAACTATGGCTACACCTTC. The encoded protein is CAWSRGAGAPNYGYTF.

This sequence joins TRBV7-6 and TRBJ2-1; D is uncertain. From germline, CDR1 is SGHVS and CDR2 FNYEAQ. The V and J ends lost 5 bases and 7 bases respectively, with 9 bases between them. The CDR3 covers 12 residues. CDR3 DNA: TGTGCCAGCAGCCCACAGAGTAATGAGCAGTTCTTC. Its protein product is CASSPQSNEQFF.

The chain has TRBV21-1 and TRBJ2-5; TRBD2, the table's D call, was not compared with the DNA. TRBV21-1 is a documented pseudogene. The CDR3 covers 15 residues. The CDR3 spells CASSTTSALQETQYF. The CDR3 DNA reads as TGTGCCAGCAGCACGACTAGCGCCCTTCAAGAGACCCAGTACTTC.

The V call is TRBV19, the J call TRBJ2-1, with D perhaps matching TRBD2 (6 bases). CDR1 and CDR2 from the germline V gene are LNHDA and SQIVND (reference sequence). This CDR3 has 16 amino acids. V was clipped by 5 bases and J by 3 bases, with 17 bases between them. The chain's CDR3 is CASSAYGTRLYNEQFF. The CDR3 DNA reads TGTGCCAGTAGTGCCTACGGGACTCGCCTCTACAATGAGCAGTTCTTC.

The rearrangement joins TRBV7-8 to TRBJ1-2; 7 bases line up with TRBD1. The CDR3 consists of 14 residues. With 5 bases clipped from V and 8 bases from J, the junction kept 11 bases outside the gene matches. The germline V gene encodes CDR1 SGHVS and CDR2 FQNEAQ. CDR3 nucleotide sequence: TGTGCCAGCAGCAAAGAGGGGGCAGGGAGGGGCTACACCTTC. Encoded protein: CASSKEGAGRGYTF.

The rearrangement joins TRBV20-1 to TRBJ2-3, with D tentatively TRBD2 (6 bases). Trimming cost V 7 bases and J 8 bases, with 13 bases left between them. Germline values: CDR1 DFQATT, CDR2 SNEGSKA (reference sequence). The CDR3 runs to 11 residues. Here the CDR3 reads CSEGYGGTQYF. Written as DNA, the CDR3 is TGCAGTGAGGGGTACGGGGGTACGCAGTATTTT.